The 22 T cell receptor beta chains below were found in one sample sequenced in a study of blood T cells in healthy people across ages. Then a second PCR, running about 6 to 12 cycles, was carried out with a sample-barcoded 5' primer and a J-beta primer mix. TCRdb re-derived calls from the 5' RACE reads in MiXCR, one entry per CDR3 protein. The data contain around 650,000 distinct CDR3 sequences, 32% of them singletons. The sequenced material came from blood. The receptors originated from a woman older than 75 in good health.

This sequence joins TRBV7-2 and TRBJ2-3; 12 nucleotides align to TRBD2. Germline V lookup: CDR1 SGHTA, CDR2 FQGNSA. This CDR3 has 16 amino acids. V shed 1 base and J 5 bases; nucleotides not matched to a gene: 4. CDR3 DNA: TGTGCCAGCAGCTTAGAGACTAGCGGGGGAGTAGATACGCAGTATTTT. This encodes CASSLETSGGVDTQYF.

This clonotype was seen repeatedly, ten times or more. This chain uses TRBV4-2 with TRBJ1-1; no definite D call. Trimming pared 0 bases from V and 3 bases from J, leaving 8 bases between. The CDR3 has 14 amino acids. Germline CDR1 and CDR2: LGHNA and YNFKEQ. DNA for the CDR3: TGTGCCAGCAGCCAAGATGCGTCGGACACTGAAGCTTTCTTT. It encodes CASSQDASDTEAFF.

This clonotype was detected ten times or more. V is TRBV30 and J is TRBJ2-3; 12 nucleotides align to TRBD1. The CDR3 covers 15 residues. The germline V gene encodes CDR1 GTSNPN and CDR2 SVGIG (reference sequence). V shed 3 bases and J 4 bases; nucleotides not matched to a gene: 5. The CDR3 nucleotides are TGTGCCTGGAGCGAGGGGACAGGGGGCGCAGATACGCAGTATTTT. This encodes CAWSEGTGGADTQYF.

Ten or more counts support this clonotype. V is TRBV15 and J is TRBJ2-7; no clear D gene. The germline V gene encodes CDR1 LNHNV and CDR2 YYDKDF (reference sequence). Trimming removed 0 bases from V and 1 base from J, with 10 bases in between. The CDR3 contains 15 residues. The CDR3 DNA follows: TGTGCCACCAGCAGAGAGAAAGACGGATCCTACGAGCAGTACTTC. Residues: CATSREKDGSYEQYF.

This rearrangement joins TRBV20-1 to TRBJ2-2; 8 nucleotides agree with TRBD2. Germline assignment: CDR1 DFQATT and CDR2 SNEGSKA (reference sequence). The V and J ends lost 6 bases and 4 bases, in that order; junction bases with no gene match: 13. The CDR3 contains 16 residues. CDR3 sequence (DNA): TGCAGTGCGACTGGACTAGCTGTCTCTACCACCGGGGAGCTGTTTTTT. It translates to CSATGLAVSTTGELFF.

This clonotype was seen a few times. CDR3 region: CASSQAGNNSPLHF. CDR3 DNA: TGTGCCAGCAGCCAGGCGGGGAATAATTCACCCCTCCACTTT. The chain couples TRBV9 to TRBJ1-6; D unresolved. The CDR3 totals 14 residues. V was cut by 4 bases and J by 5 bases, with 10 bases left in between. Germline V gene lookup returns CDR1 SGDLS and CDR2 YYNGEE.

Ten or more counts support this clonotype. CDR3 DNA sequence: TGTGCCAGCAGTACGGGGGGGGCGGTCGCGTATGGCTACACCTTC. This translates into CASSTGGAVAYGYTF. J is TRBJ1-2 and V is TRBV5-5; the D gene is possibly TRBD1 (6 bases). Germline-derived CDR1 and CDR2 are SGHKS and YYEKEE (reference sequence). The V and J ends lost 5 bases and 5 bases respectively, with 19 bases between them. The CDR3 is made up of 15 amino acids.

A word on this clonotype: Just one base apart from a much larger clone, this may be a read error. This rearrangement joins TRBV20-1 to TRBJ2-1, with TRBD2 as a possible D gene (6 bases). The end of the DNA aligns better with TRBJ2-7, so the J call may be wrong. This CDR3 spans 15 amino acids. CDR1 is DFQATT and CDR2 is SNEGSKA in the germline V gene (reference sequence). The CDR3 loop reads CSASPPAGNYNEQYF. The CDR3 DNA sequence: TGCAGTGCTAGTCCCCCGGCGGGGAACTACAATGAGCAGTACTTC.

This clonotype was detected many times. The rearrangement joins TRBV14 to TRBJ1-4; D not certain. The germline gives CDR1 SGHDN, CDR2 FVKESK. The CDR3 spans 16 residues. Trimming pared 0 bases from V and 5 bases from J, leaving 13 bases between. The CDR3 region has the DNA TGTGCCAGCAGCCAAGATAGGAACGGCAAAAATGAAAAACTGTTTTTT. Its protein is CASSQDRNGKNEKLFF.

This clonotype was seen more than once but under ten times. This may come from a read error, since a much larger clone is one base off. V is TRBV5-5 and J is TRBJ2-1, with 11 bases lining up with TRBD1. With 4 bases clipped from V and 0 bases from J, the junction kept 6 bases outside the gene matches. Germline V lookup: CDR1 SGHKS, CDR2 YYEKEE (reference sequence). The CDR3 consists of 17 residues. CDR3 nucleotide sequence: TGTGCCAGCAGCCCGGACAGGGGGCTGGGCTCCTACAATGAGCAGTTCTTC. It specifies CASSPDRGLGSYNEQFF.

In this sample, this clonotype turned up many times. The chain links TRBV28 to TRBJ2-7, with D perhaps TRBD2 (8 bases). In germline, CDR1 is MDHEN, CDR2 SYDVKM. The CDR3 is 15 residues long. The V and J ends lost 3 bases and 1 base respectively, with 13 bases between them. CDR3 DNA sequence: TGTGCCAGCAGTTTTAGCGGGACAGAGTCCTACGAGCAGTACTTC. Translating it yields CASSFSGTESYEQYF.

This clonotype came up many times. The chain uses TRBV5-1 and TRBJ1-1; D call uncertain. V was clipped by 0 bases and J by 1 base, with 7 bases between them. This CDR3 comprises 14 residues. The V gene's germline CDR1 is SGHRS and CDR2 YFSETQ. CDR3 region: CASSLGVRNTEAFF. The CDR3 DNA reads TGCGCCAGCAGCTTGGGAGTCAGGAACACTGAAGCTTTCTTT.

V and J are TRBV4-1 and TRBJ2-7, with no clear D. Looked up from germline, CDR1 is MGHRA and CDR2 is YSYEKL. V was cut by 0 bases and J by 0 bases, with 12 bases left in between. The CDR3 runs 16 residues. The CDR3 region is CASSQDLAESSYEQYF. CDR3 bases: TGCGCCAGCAGCCAAGATCTTGCGGAGAGCTCCTACGAGCAGTACTTC.

This clonotype appeared a few times. V and J are TRBV7-9 and TRBJ2-4; possible D gene TRBD1, 6 bases. V lost 5 bases, J lost 15 bases, and 26 bases lay in between. Germline CDR1 and CDR2: SEHNR and FQNEAQ (reference sequence). This CDR3 spans 15 amino acids. CDR3 region: CASSPGTFLLGEAYF. The CDR3 region has the DNA TGTGCCAGCAGCCCCGGGACATTTTTATTGGGCGAGGCGTACTTC.

V is TRBV20-1 and J is TRBJ2-3; 9 bases align to TRBD2. J gave up 5 bases and V 0 bases, and 9 bases lay outside the gene matches. Germline V gene data show CDR1 as DFQATT and CDR2 as SNEGSKA (reference sequence). CDR3 length equals 16 residues. CDR3 in amino acids: CSARDWASGAGDTQYF. The CDR3, as DNA: TGCAGTGCTAGAGATTGGGCTAGCGGGGCGGGAGATACGCAGTATTTT.

This clonotype appeared many times. The chain links TRBV15 to TRBJ1-2; 7 bases match TRBD1. The germline CDR1 and CDR2 sequences are LNHNV and YYDKDF (reference sequence). This CDR3 has 14 residues. J lost 7 bases, V lost 2 bases, and 7 bases had no gene match. In DNA form, the CDR3 reads TGTGCCACCAGCAGACCCTCGACAGGGTTTGGCTACACCTTC. Translation gives CATSRPSTGFGYTF.

In DNA form, the CDR3 reads TGCGCCAGCAGCTTGGACGGGTCTACCTATGGCTACACCTTC. Amino acids: CASSLDGSTYGYTF. The gene calls are TRBV5-1 and TRBJ1-2; D uncertain. The CDR3 is 14 residues long. Germline assignment: CDR1 SGHRS and CDR2 YFSETQ. Trimming removed 0 bases from V and 4 bases from J, with 10 bases in between. The entire variable domain, with the rest obtained from reference TRBV5-1 and TRBJ1-2, is as follows: KAGVTQTPRYLIKTRGQQVTLSCSPISGHRSVSWYQQTPGQGLQFLFEYFSETQRNKGNFPGRFSGRQFSNSRSEMNVSTLELGDSALYLCASSLDGSTYGYTFGSGTRLTVV.

This rearrangement joins TRBV28 to TRBJ2-4; TRBD2 might be the D (5 bases). V was pared by 6 bases and J by 0 bases, with 9 bases between. The CDR3 spans 14 residues. CDR1 MDHEN and CDR2 SYDVKM come from the germline V gene. The CDR3 is CASRPGLAKNIQYF. The CDR3 nucleotides read TGTGCCAGCAGACCAGGACTAGCCAAAAACATTCAGTACTTC. The complete variable domain, with remaining parts taken from reference TRBV28 and TRBJ2-4, reads DVKVTQSSRYLVKRTGEKVFLECVQDMDHENMFWYRQDPGLGLRLIYFSYDVKMKEKGDIPEGYSVSREKKERFSLILESASTNQTSMYLCASRPGLAKNIQYFGAGTRLSVL.

Note on this clonotype: This could be a read error, since a much larger clone is one nucleotide away. The chain links TRBV2 to TRBJ2-1, with D unclear. Germline V gene lookup returns CDR1 SNHLY and CDR2 FYNNEI. CDR3 length: 15 amino acids. Trimming left V 4 bases short and J 2 bases short, with 12 bases between. CDR3 in amino acids: CASSVSEDTYNEQFF. DNA for the CDR3: TGTGCCAGCAGTGTATCCGAGGATACCTACAATGAGCAGTTCTTC.

Note on this clonotype: It may be a read error: a sequence one base away is much more abundant. CDR3 sequence (DNA): TGTGCCGGCTCACCCTCTAGCGGGGGGAGAGATGAGCAGTTCTTC. Its translation is CAGSPSSGGRDEQFF. The J gene is TRBJ2-1, the V gene TRBV18; 11 nucleotides match TRBD2. The CDR3 consists of 15 residues. Germline V gene sequence: CDR1 KGHSH, CDR2 LQKENI.

The chain couples TRBV20-1 to TRBJ1-2, with 7 bases lining up with TRBD1. The CDR3 totals 14 residues. J gave up 6 bases and V 1 base, and 8 bases lay outside the gene matches. Germline lookup yields CDR1 DFQATT and CDR2 SNEGSKA (reference sequence). The CDR3 is CSARALTGPDGYTF. Here the CDR3 DNA reads TGCAGTGCTAGAGCCTTGACAGGGCCCGATGGCTACACCTTC.

This clonotype has a count of ten or more. The chain employs TRBV9 and TRBJ1-1, with D hard to call. The V and J ends lost 4 bases and 3 bases respectively, with 10 bases between them. Germline CDR1 is SGDLS and CDR2 is YYNGEE. The CDR3 contains 13 residues. CDR3 in DNA: TGTGCCAGCAGCCCCGGAGACGACACTGAAGCTTTCTTT. It encodes CASSPGDDTEAFF. The whole variable domain, filled in from reference TRBV9 and TRBJ1-1, reads DSGVTQTPKHLITATGQRVTLRCSPRSGDLSVYWYQQSLDQGLQFLIQYYNGEERAKGNILERFSAQQFPDLHSELNLSSLELGDSALYFCASSPGDDTEAFFGQGTRLTVV.